Presented here are 31 T cell receptor beta chains from one specimen sequenced in a study of control samples from healthy donors and cancer patients. The table came from immunoSEQ multiplex PCR; TCRdb's copy has only in-frame clones and leaves some out. This table has 60,000 to 95,000 clones, under 90% appearing once. The sample comprised PBMCs. Receptor source: a woman aged 45-59 years with colorectal cancer.

This chain links TRBV12-5 with TRBJ2-2; 13 nucleotides match TRBD2. The CDR3 covers 19 residues. V gave up 1 base and J gave up 1 base; unmatched junction bases: 6. CDR1 and CDR2 (germline): LGHNT, FRNRAP. CDR3 sequence (DNA): TGTGCTAGTGGTTTGGATCGACTAGCGGGGGGCTTGAACACCGGGGAGCTGTTTTTT. Translating it yields CASGLDRLAGGLNTGELFF.

The chain joins TRBV6-5 to TRBJ2-1; possibly TRBD1 for D (6 bases). The V end lost 5 bases, the J end lost 6 bases, and 11 bases lay between the germline ends. Looked up from germline, CDR1 is MNHEY and CDR2 is SVGAGI. The CDR3 runs 13 residues. CDR3 protein: CASSTTGFNEQFF. CDR3 DNA sequence: TGTGCCAGCAGTACTACAGGGTTCAATGAGCAGTTCTTC.

V is TRBV28 and J is TRBJ2-5; TRBD2 agrees at 8 bases. CDR3 length: 12 amino acids. Germline values: CDR1 MDHEN, CDR2 SYDVKM. V lost 8 bases, J lost 3 bases, and 2 bases stayed unmatched. Written as DNA, the CDR3 is TGTGCCAGCCTTAGCGGGGAAGAGACCCAGTACTTC. Protein sequence: CASLSGEETQYF.

This chain connects TRBV15 to TRBJ2-3; D not certain. The length of the CDR3 is 17 residues. V dropped 2 bases and J dropped 2 bases, with 17 bases sitting between them. Germline V gene data show CDR1 as LNHNV and CDR2 as YYDKDF (reference sequence). CDR3 nucleotides: TGTGCCACCAGCAGATTCCGACCAGTAGGTAACACAGATACGCAGTATTTT. Residues: CATSRFRPVGNTDTQYF.

This sequence joins TRBV10-3 and TRBJ2-1; D not certain. Germline assignment: CDR1 ENHRY and CDR2 SYGVKD. Deletions cut 4 bases from V and 5 bases from J, with 6 bases between. This CDR3 contains 12 residues. The CDR3 nucleotides read TGTGCCATCAGTGGGGCTAACAATGAGCAGTTCTTC. Translating gives CAISGANNEQFF.

This clone was seen a single time. This chain uses TRBV28 with TRBJ2-1; the match to TRBD2 covers 15 bases. This CDR3 region has 17 residues. Germline loops: CDR1 MDHEN, CDR2 SYDVKM. V dropped 4 bases and J dropped 6; count of bases not matched to a gene: 7. The CDR3 DNA reads TGTGCCAGCAGTTCTCCGGGACTAGCGGGGGGCCGCAATGAGCAGTTCTTC. Its protein product is CASSSPGLAGGRNEQFF.

V and J are TRBV5-6 and TRBJ2-7, with D possibly called TRBD1 or TRBD2 (6 bases each). V lost 0 bases and J lost 1, with 11 bases in between. The CDR3 spans 15 residues. The germline V gene has CDR1 SGHDT and CDR2 YYEEEE. The CDR3 loop is CASSLGRGTSYEQYV. The CDR3 DNA is TGTGCCAGCAGCTTGGGTCGGGGGACATCCTACGAGCAGTACGTC.

This rearrangement joins TRBV18 to TRBJ1-5; 7 bases are shared with TRBD1. CDR1 is KGHSH, CDR2 LQKENI, per germline. V shed 3 bases, J shed 1 base, and the junction held 3 bases outside the gene matches. The CDR3 length is 15 residues. The DNA for the CDR3 is TGTGCCAGCTCACCCGGACAGGAGAGCAATCAGCCCCAGCATTTT. Residues: CASSPGQESNQPQHF.

This sequence joins TRBV28 and TRBJ1-1; TRBD1 matches at 9 bases. With V trimmed by 8 bases and J by 5 bases, 12 bases remained unmatched. The length of the CDR3 is 15 residues. Germline V lookup: CDR1 MDHEN, CDR2 SYDVKM. CDR3 DNA sequence: TGTGCCAGCGTAAGCCCGGGACAGGGAGGGACTGAAGCTTTCTTT. Protein sequence: CASVSPGQGGTEAFF.

This clone has only one observation. J is TRBJ1-1 and V is TRBV18; D is perhaps TRBD1 (6 bases). The germline V gene has CDR1 KGHSH and CDR2 LQKENI. Trimming removed 2 bases from V and 1 base from J, with 17 bases in between. The CDR3 length is 17 residues. The CDR3 region has the DNA TGTGCCAGCTCACCATCGACAGGAACGTTGGGGAACACTGAAGCTTTCTTT. It is translated as CASSPSTGTLGNTEAFF.

This chain connects TRBV7-2 to TRBJ2-3, with 8 bases fitting TRBD2. The V and J ends lost 8 bases and 2 bases, in that order; junction bases with no gene match: 9. This CDR3 region has 15 residues. CDR1 is SGHTA and CDR2 is FQGNSA in the germline V gene. CDR3 DNA sequence: TGTGCCAGCCTATCGCCGCGGGGGGTCACAGATACGCAGTATTTT. Translation gives CASLSPRGVTDTQYF.

The V and J genes are TRBV12-2 and TRBJ2-3; no DNA check was done on the table's D call, TRBD1. TRBV12-2 is a recognized pseudogene. The CDR3 is 17 residues long. DNA of the CDR3: TGTGCAAGTCGCCCAATGGGGACAGGGGAAGACACAGATACGCAGTATTTT. Translation gives CASRPMGTGEDTDTQYF.

The chain is built from TRBV2 and TRBJ2-5, with 9 nucleotides matching TRBD2. The CDR3 extends over 16 amino acids. The V gene end was trimmed by 8 bases and the J gene end by 2 bases; junction bases not matched to a gene: 12. CDR1 is SNHLY and CDR2 is FYNNEI in the germline V gene. In DNA, the CDR3 is TGTGCCAGCGGAAAGAGCGGGGGGCTCATTCAAGAGACCCAGTACTTC. Protein sequence: CASGKSGGLIQETQYF.

V and J are TRBV4-3 and TRBJ2-6; maybe TRBD1 (5 bases). Germline V gives CDR1 LGHNA, CDR2 YSLEER. There are 16 residues in the CDR3. The V gene lost 0 bases and the J gene lost 3 bases, with 9 bases spanning the gap. CDR3: CASSQDPQGGANVLTF. In DNA, the CDR3 is TGCGCCAGCAGCCAAGATCCCCAGGGTGGGGCCAACGTCCTGACTTTC.

This CDR3 is CASNFMDSWEQYV. The CDR3 nucleotides are TGTGCCAGCAACTTTATGGACAGTTGGGAGCAGTACGTC. The chain recombines TRBV9 with TRBJ2-7; D possibly corresponds to TRBD1 (6 bases). V lost 6 bases, J lost 7 bases, and 17 bases lay in between. The germline gives CDR1 SGDLS, CDR2 YYNGEE. The CDR3 extends over 13 amino acids.

The chain has TRBV9 and TRBJ2-3; D remains ambiguous. CDR1 SGDLS and CDR2 YYNGEE come from the germline V gene. Between the trimmed V and J ends, which lost 0 bases and 4 bases, there was a span of 6 bases. CDR3 length: 13 residues. The CDR3 DNA follows: TGTGCCAGCAGCGTAGGACGATCAGATACGCAGTATTTT. Encoded protein: CASSVGRSDTQYF.

The J gene is TRBJ2-4, the V gene TRBV21-1; the DNA was not used to check the table's D call, TRBD1. TRBV21-1 constitutes a pseudogene. The CDR3 runs to 12 residues. The CDR3 here is CASSNVRNIQYF. Here the CDR3 DNA reads TGTGCCAGCAGCAATGTCAGAAACATTCAGTACTTC.

The V call is TRBV19, the J call TRBJ1-5; possible D gene TRBD1, 6 bases. The CDR3 has 14 amino acids. Trimming removed 7 bases from V and 7 bases from J, with 17 bases in between. Germline lookup yields CDR1 LNHDA and CDR2 SQIVND (reference sequence). The CDR3 sequence is CASTTWGGRQPQHF. CDR3 nucleotide sequence: TGTGCCAGTACCACGTGGGGGGGGCGGCAGCCCCAGCATTTT.

This sequence joins TRBV5-4 and TRBJ2-6, with 8 positions matching TRBD1. This CDR3 region has 16 residues. Trimming took 6 bases from V and 1 from J; bases not matched to a gene: 6. Germline V gene sequence: CDR1 SGHNT, CDR2 YYREEE (reference sequence). In DNA, the CDR3 is TGTGCCAGCACCGGACAGGGACAGTCTGGGGCCAACGTCCTGACTTTC. Its protein is CASTGQGQSGANVLTF.

J is TRBJ1-1 and V is TRBV7-4, with 7 nucleotides matching TRBD1. V lost 1 base, J lost 5 bases, and 7 bases stayed unmatched. This CDR3 contains 15 residues. CDR1 is SGHVT, CDR2 SQSDAQ, per germline. CDR3 amino acids: CASSLDRQGGTEAFF. Here the CDR3 DNA reads TGTGCCAGCAGCTTAGACAGACAGGGTGGGACTGAAGCTTTCTTT.

The chain couples TRBV5-1 to TRBJ2-3, with a weak D call TRBD2 (6 bases). This CDR3 contains 14 residues. Germline V gene data show CDR1 as SGHRS and CDR2 as YFSETQ. The V gene lost 4 bases and the J gene lost 0 bases, with 9 bases spanning the gap. The CDR3 coding sequence is TGCGCCAGCAGCGCCGGGACTAGCACAGATACGCAGTATTTT. Protein sequence: CASSAGTSTDTQYF.

The chain employs TRBV5-1 and TRBJ1-1; D call uncertain. Germline V lookup: CDR1 SGHRS, CDR2 YFSETQ. V was trimmed by 4 bases and J by 4 bases, leaving 14 bases between them. CDR3 length: 14 residues. The CDR3 coding sequence is TGCGCCAGCAGCGCGGGATCCAGTGGCACTGAAGCTTTCTTT. Translating gives CASSAGSSGTEAFF. The full variable domain, completed using reference TRBV5-1 and TRBJ1-1, is KAGVTQTPRYLIKTRGQQVTLSCSPISGHRSVSWYQQTPGQGLQFLFEYFSETQRNKGNFPGRFSGRQFSNSRSEMNVSTLELGDSALYLCASSAGSSGTEAFFGQGTRLTVV.

CDR3 nucleotide sequence: TGTGCCAGCAGGTTAACGGGGGCTAGCACAGATACGCAGTATTTT. This translates into CASRLTGASTDTQYF. The V call is TRBV7-2, the J call TRBJ2-3; the D gene could be TRBD1 or TRBD2 (6 bases each). The CDR3 has 15 amino acids. Trimming removed 6 bases at V and 0 bases at J, with 13 bases between. The germline gives CDR1 SGHTA, CDR2 FQGNSA. The entire variable domain, with the rest obtained from reference TRBV7-2 and TRBJ2-3, is as follows: GAGVSQSPSNKVTEKGKDVELRCDPISGHTALYWYRQSLGQGLEFLIYFQGNSAPDKSGLPSDRFSAERTGGSVSTLTIQRTQQEDSAVYLCASRLTGASTDTQYFGPGTRLTVL.

This clone was counted a single time. The chain is built from TRBV12-3 or TRBV12-4 and TRBJ2-3; possible D gene TRBD1, 6 bases. Trimming pared 9 bases from V and 8 bases from J, leaving 15 bases between. The CDR3 runs to 12 residues. CDR3 amino acids: CASRQVSGTQYF. The DNA of the CDR3 is TGTGCCAGTAGACAGGTTTCGGGTACGCAGTATTTT.

The rearrangement links TRBV10-2 to TRBJ2-1; TRBD2 matches 11 bases. The V segment lost 4 bases and the J segment 3 bases; nucleotides outside the gene matches: 2. The CDR3 has 15 amino acids. Germline V gene data show CDR1 as WSHSY and CDR2 as SAAADI. CDR3 nucleotide sequence: TGCGCCAGCAGTGTAGCGGGGGGGCTCTACAATGAGCAGTTCTTC. It is translated as CASSVAGGLYNEQFF.

The rearrangement uses TRBV5-1 and TRBJ2-5; possibly TRBD1 for D (6 bases). CDR1 is SGHRS and CDR2 is YFSETQ in the germline V gene. With 1 base removed from V and 5 bases from J, the gap between germline ends came to 18 bases. The length of the CDR3 is 16 residues. The CDR3 region has the DNA TGCGCCAGCAGCTTGTTCAGGGGCCTAAACCTGGAGACCCAGTACTTC. Protein sequence: CASSLFRGLNLETQYF.

The rearrangement joins TRBV6-2 or TRBV6-3 to TRBJ1-1; TRBD1 aligns across 7 bases. Trimming at V came to 5 bases and at J to 4 bases, leaving 4 bases not matched to a gene. This CDR3 is 13 amino acids long. Germline V gives CDR1 MNHEY, CDR2 SVGEGT. CDR3 loop: CASSLGQVTEAFF. The DNA of the CDR3 is TGTGCCAGCAGTCTCGGACAGGTCACTGAAGCTTTCTTT.

CDR3 residues: CASSGPWTGANVLTF. CDR3 sequence (DNA): TGTGCCAGCAGCGGACCCTGGACTGGGGCCAACGTCCTGACTTTC. The chain carries TRBV9 and TRBJ2-6, with no clear D. Germline CDR1 reads SGDLS; CDR2 reads YYNGEE. The CDR3 is 15 amino acids. V lost 3 bases and J 2 bases, leaving 9 bases between the germline ends.

In this sample, this clone turned up a few times. The chain uses TRBV4-3 and TRBJ2-6; the match to TRBD2 covers 7 bases. Trimming cost V 1 base and J 3 bases; bases outside gene matches: 9. This CDR3 comprises 18 residues. Germline values: CDR1 LGHNA, CDR2 YSLEER. CDR3 sequence: CASSQGAGMGFGANVLTF. The CDR3 nucleotides are TGCGCCAGCAGCCAAGGAGCGGGGATGGGTTTTGGGGCCAACGTCCTGACTTTC.

The gene calls are TRBV9 and TRBJ2-5; 10 bases are a match to TRBD2. The CDR3 extends over 15 amino acids. Germline V CDR1 and CDR2: SGDLS, YYNGEE. The trim removed 0 bases at V and 4 bases at J, leaving 3 bases unmatched. The CDR3 bases are TGTGCCAGCAGCGTAGCTAGCGGGGGATTAGAGACCCAGTACTTC. Its protein is CASSVASGGLETQYF.

This chain uses TRBV7-2 with TRBJ1-1; weak D call: TRBD1 (6 bases). This CDR3 contains 13 residues. Trimming shortened V by 4 bases and J by 4 bases, and 10 bases separated the two germline ends. CDR1 and CDR2 from the germline V gene are SGHTA and FQGNSA. CDR3 residues: CASSSKGGTEAFF. The CDR3 DNA sequence: TGTGCCAGCAGCTCCAAAGGGGGCACTGAAGCTTTCTTT.